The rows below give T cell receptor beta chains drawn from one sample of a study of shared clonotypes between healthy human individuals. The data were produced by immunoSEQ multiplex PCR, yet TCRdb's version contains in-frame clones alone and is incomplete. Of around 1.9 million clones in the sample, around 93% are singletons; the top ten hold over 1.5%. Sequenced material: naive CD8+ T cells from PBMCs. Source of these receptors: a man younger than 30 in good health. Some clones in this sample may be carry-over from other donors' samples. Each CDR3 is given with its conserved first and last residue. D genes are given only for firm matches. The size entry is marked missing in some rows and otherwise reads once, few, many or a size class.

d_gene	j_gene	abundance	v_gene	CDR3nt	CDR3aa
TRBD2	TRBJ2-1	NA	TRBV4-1	TGCGCCAGCAGCCAAGAACCTGGACTAGTCGAGCAGTTCTTC	CASSQEPGLVEQFF
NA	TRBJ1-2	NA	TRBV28	TGTGCCAGCAGTCCCCAGAGCGGGCTGGGCTATGGCTACACCTTC	CASSPQSGLGYGYTF
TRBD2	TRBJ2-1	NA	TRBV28	TGTGCCAGCAGGGCGGGGACTACCCGGCAGTTCTTC	CASRAGTTRQFF
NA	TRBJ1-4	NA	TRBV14	TGTGCCAGCAGAGTCACGGGAGAGGAAAAACTGTTTTTT	CASRVTGEEKLFF
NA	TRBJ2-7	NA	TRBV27	TGTGCCAGCAGGCCCGACTCCTCCTACGAGCAGTACTTC	CASRPDSSYEQYF
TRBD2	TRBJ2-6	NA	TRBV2	TGTGCCAGCATTGTCGGACTAGCGGGCTACTCTGGGGCCAACGTCCTGACTTTC	CASIVGLAGYSGANVLTF
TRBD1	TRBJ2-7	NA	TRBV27	TGTGCCAGCAGCCGGACAGGGAGCTCCTACGAGCAGTACTTC	CASSRTGSSYEQYF
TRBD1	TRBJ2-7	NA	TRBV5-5	TGTGCCAGCAGCTGGGACAGGCCCGAGCAGTACTTC	CASSWDRPEQYF
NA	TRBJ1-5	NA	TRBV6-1	TGTGCCAGCGACCCACTCAGGGAATTGAATCAGCCCCAGCATTTT	CASDPLRELNQPQHF
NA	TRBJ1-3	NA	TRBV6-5	TGTGCCAGCGGCCGGGGGGGCGGTGGAAACACCATATATTTT	CASGRGGGGNTIYF
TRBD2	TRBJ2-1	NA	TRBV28	TGTGCCAGCAGTTTATATTTCCCGAGTGGGGCGGGGGGCAATGAGCAGTTCTTC	CASSLYFPSGAGGNEQFF
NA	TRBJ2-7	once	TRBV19	TGTGCCAGTAGTAAAGACCACTCCTACGAGCAGTACTTC	CASSKDHSYEQYF
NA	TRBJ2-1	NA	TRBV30	TGTGCCTGGAGTGCGGGGAGCAATGAGCAGTTCTTC	CAWSAGSNEQFF
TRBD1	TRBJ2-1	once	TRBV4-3	TGCGCCAGCAGCCGCCTCACCGCGCGCCCCGGGACAGGGGTGTACAATGAGCAGTTCTTC	CASSRLTARPGTGVYNEQFF
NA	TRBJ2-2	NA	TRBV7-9	TGTGCCAGCAGCGAAGGATCAAGAGCTAACACCGGGGAGCTGTTTTTT	CASSEGSRANTGELFF
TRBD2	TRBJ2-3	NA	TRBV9	TGTGCCAGCAGCGGGGGACTAGCGGGAGGGCCTTTTCCCACAGATACGCAGTATTTT	CASSGGLAGGPFPTDTQYF
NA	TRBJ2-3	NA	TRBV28	TGTGCCAGCAGTCCCCGGGCTACACGCACAGATACGCAGTATTTT	CASSPRATRTDTQYF
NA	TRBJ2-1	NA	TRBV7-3	TGTGCCAGCAGCTTAGGGGGCGGGACCAATGAGCAGTTCTTC	CASSLGGGTNEQFF
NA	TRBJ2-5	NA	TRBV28	TGTGCCAGCAGTACCCAGGGGAGTAAGACCCAGTACTTC	CASSTQGSKTQYF
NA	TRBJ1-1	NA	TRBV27	TGTGCCAGCTATTTTTCAGTGGCCGGTGAAGCTTTCTTT	CASYFSVAGEAFF
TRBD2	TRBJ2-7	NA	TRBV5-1	TGCGCCAGCAGCTTGGGACTAGCGGTCTACGAGCAGTACTTC	CASSLGLAVYEQYF
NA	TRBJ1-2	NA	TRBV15	TGTGCCACCAGCAGCCCTAATTATGGCTACACCTTC	CATSSPNYGYTF
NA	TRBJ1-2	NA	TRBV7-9	TGTGCCAGCAGCCCCCCGGGGTTCTATGGCTACACCTTC	CASSPPGFYGYTF
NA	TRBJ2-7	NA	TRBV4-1	TGCGCCAGCAGTCTCCAAATCGTTAGCGTAGAGCAGTACTTC	CASSLQIVSVEQYF
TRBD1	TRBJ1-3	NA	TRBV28	TGTGCCAGCAGCACGACCGGGACAGGGCTGTTGAGCAACTCTGGAAACACCATATATTTT	CASSTTGTGLLSNSGNTIYF
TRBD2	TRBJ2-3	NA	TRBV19	TGTGCCAGTAGTATAGGGGAGGGGCCGACAGATACGCAGTATTTT	CASSIGEGPTDTQYF
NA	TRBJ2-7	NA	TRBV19	TGTGCCAGTAGTTGGAGACAGCAGTACGAGCAGTACTTC	CASSWRQQYEQYF
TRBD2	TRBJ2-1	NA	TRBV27	TGTGCCAGCAGTTTAATCGCTAGCGGGAGATTCTATGAGCAGTTCTTC	CASSLIASGRFYEQFF
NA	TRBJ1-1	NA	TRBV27	TGTGCCAGCAGCCTCAGCAGGACGGGAAACACTGAAGCTTTCTTT	CASSLSRTGNTEAFF
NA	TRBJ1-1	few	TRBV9	TGTGCCAGCAGTGGCAGTGACGACACTGAAGCTTTCTTT	CASSGSDDTEAFF
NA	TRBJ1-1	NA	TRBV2	TGTGCCAGCAGTGAAGCGGGACCGGGATGGGGGATCACTGAAGCTTTCTTT	CASSEAGPGWGITEAFF
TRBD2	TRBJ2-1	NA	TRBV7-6	TGTGCCAGCAGCTTAATTGCGGGAGCGTCCTACAATGAGCAGTTCTTC	CASSLIAGASYNEQFF
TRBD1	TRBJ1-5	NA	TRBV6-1	TGTGCCAGCAGGGGGACAGACGGCGTCAATCAGCCCCAGCATTTT	CASRGTDGVNQPQHF
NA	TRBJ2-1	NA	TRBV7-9	TGTGCCAGCAGCTTAGTTTGGCTAGGGGGGAATGAGCAGTTCTTC	CASSLVWLGGNEQFF
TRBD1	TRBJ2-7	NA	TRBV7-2	TGTGCCAGCAGCCCTAACCCGGGACAGTTTTACGAGCAGTACTTC	CASSPNPGQFYEQYF
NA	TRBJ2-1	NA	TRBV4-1	TGCGCCAGCAGCCACCAAGGGGGGTTCCTCTACAATGAGCAGTTCTTC	CASSHQGGFLYNEQFF
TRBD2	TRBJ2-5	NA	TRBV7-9	TGTGCCAGCAGCCCCCCACGGGGGGGAAGGGAGGAGACCCAGTACTTC	CASSPPRGGREETQYF
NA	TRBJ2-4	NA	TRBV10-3	TGTGCCATCAGTCCTAGTTTAGGGGTTCAGTACTTC	CAISPSLGVQYF
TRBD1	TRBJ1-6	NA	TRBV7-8	TGTGCCAGCAGGCAAGGGACAGCTTCACCCCTCCACTTT	CASRQGTASPLHF
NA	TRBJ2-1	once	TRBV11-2	TGTGCCAGCAGCTTAGTATGGGGGCTTCCTCTCAATGAGCAGTTCTTC	CASSLVWGLPLNEQFF
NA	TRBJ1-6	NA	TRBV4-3	TGCGCCAGCAGCGATGGACATTTACGAAATTCACCCCTCCACTTT	CASSDGHLRNSPLHF
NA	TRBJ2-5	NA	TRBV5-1	TGCGCCAGCAGCGTCTCGAACCTTGACAGGACGAAAGAGACCCAGTACTTC	CASSVSNLDRTKETQYF
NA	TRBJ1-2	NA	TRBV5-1	TGCGCCAGCAGCTTCGGAGGGGCGAGGGGCTACACCTTC	CASSFGGARGYTF
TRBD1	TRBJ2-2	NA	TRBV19	TGTGCCTCACACAGGGGCAAATACACCGGGGAGCTGTTTTTT	CASHRGKYTGELFF
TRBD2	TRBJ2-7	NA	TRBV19	TGTGCCAGTAGTACCCGGACTAGCGGGACGCGAACAGGCTCCTACGAGCAGTACTTC	CASSTRTSGTRTGSYEQYF
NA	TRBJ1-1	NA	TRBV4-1	TGCGCCAGCAGCCAAGCCGGTAGAGGCAGGGGCTCTGAAGCTTTCTTT	CASSQAGRGRGSEAFF
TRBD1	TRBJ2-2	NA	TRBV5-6	TGTGCCAGCAGCTCCTCCGGGACAGGGAAGGCCGGGGAGCTGTTTTTT	CASSSSGTGKAGELFF
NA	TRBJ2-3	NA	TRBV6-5	TGTGCCAGCAGGGACGGGCCCTATAGCACAGATACGCAGTATTTT	CASRDGPYSTDTQYF
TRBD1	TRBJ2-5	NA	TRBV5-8	TGTGCCAGCAGCGCAGGACAGGGCCAAGAGACCCAGTACTTC	CASSAGQGQETQYF
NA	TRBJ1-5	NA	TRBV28	TGTGCCAGCAGTATTTCGGACGGGTATCAGCCCCAGCATTTT	CASSISDGYQPQHF
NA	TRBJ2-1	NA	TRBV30	TGTGCCTGGGCCCAGCAGGCCTACAATGAGCAGTTCTTC	CAWAQQAYNEQFF
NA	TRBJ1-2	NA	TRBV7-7	TGTGCCAGCAGCCCAGGCCGGGGCTATGGCTACACCTTC	CASSPGRGYGYTF
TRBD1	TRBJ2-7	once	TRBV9	TGTGCCAGCAGCGCCGGAGACAGGGTCGAGCAGTACTTC	CASSAGDRVEQYF
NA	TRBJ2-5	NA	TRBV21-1	TGTGCCAGCAGCAAAAGTTGGCGACTAGCGGGATATACGGAGACCCAGTACTTC	CASSKSWRLAGYTETQYF
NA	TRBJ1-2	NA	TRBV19	TGTGCCAGTAGTGCCCGGTCGAACGGCTACACCTTC	CASSARSNGYTF
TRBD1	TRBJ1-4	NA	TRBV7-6	TGTGCCAGCAGCTTAGGAGACAGGGTCTTGTTTTTT	CASSLGDRVLFF
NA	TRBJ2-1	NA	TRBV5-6	TGTGCCAGCAGCTTTTGGGGGGAGACCTACAATGAGCAGTTCTTC	CASSFWGETYNEQFF
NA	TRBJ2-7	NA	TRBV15	TGTGCCACGACAGGAGATTCCTCCTACGAGCAGTACTTC	CATTGDSSYEQYF